Listed here is a single T cell receptor beta chain. Its antigen is unknown. The germline V gene encodes CDR1 MNHEY and CDR2 SVGAGI. The CDR3 spans 15 residues. V trimming: 7 bases; J trimming: 10 bases; junction bases outside the gene matches: 12. Sequenced by immunoSEQ multiplex PCR; TCRdb stores in-frame clones only, minus some. Among over 45,000 clones listed, approximately 86% were seen once. These data originate in a study of T cells in localized non-small cell lung cancer. Notes on the study in general: Uninvolved nearby lung showed the greatest T cell clonality, exceeding that found in tumor. Appearances in adjacent lung were noted for a median about 60 of the top 100 tumor clones. Sequencing was limited to one tumor region, leaving the possibility of heterogeneity open.

The sequence came from a female donor with stage II lung adenocarcinoma. The chain has TRBV6-5 and TRBJ1-6; 8 nucleotides match TRBD1. This specimen consisted of PBMCs, obtained before any cancer treatment. The CDR3 DNA sequence: TGTGCCAGCACCCTGCGGCGCAGGGGGCTCTCACCCCTCCACTTT. This codes for CASTLRRRGLSPLHF.